Following are 32 T cell receptor beta chains from one sample sequenced in a study of shared clonotypes between healthy human individuals. Cells designated naive CD8 were CD45RO-negative and were positively selected for CCR7, with terminally differentiated effector memory CD45RA+ cells excluded. Method: immunoSEQ multiplex PCR; TCRdb's copy keeps in-frame clones and lacks some. The repertoire has about 820,000 clones, 80% to 95% of them found once; the top ten carry approximately 25%. Sequencing was done on a sample of naive CD8+ T cells sorted from blood. These receptors originate from a man aged 30-40 years in good health.

The V call is TRBV16, the J call TRBJ1-2, with D perhaps matching TRBD1 (6 bases). V was shortened by 0 bases and J by 4 bases, with 12 bases between the two germline ends. CDR3 length equals 15 residues. The V gene's germline CDR1 is KGHSY and CDR2 FQNENV. The CDR3 coding sequence is TGTGCCAGCAGCCAATCCCCCGGGGGCGGCTATGGCTACACCTTC. This translates into CASSQSPGGGYGYTF. Full variable domain (outside the CDR3, taken from reference TRBV16 and TRBJ1-2): GEEVAQTPKHLVRGEGQKAKLYCAPIKGHSYVFWYQQVLKNEFKFLISFQNENVFDETGMPKERFSAKCLPNSPCSLEIQATKLEDSAVYFCASSQSPGGGYGYTFGSGTRLTVV.

As regards this clone: At one of its ends the junction is not consistent with the germline gene, which may arise from a read error. This chain connects TRBV25-1 to TRBJ2-3; no firm D call. The CDR3 runs to 12 residues. Germline loops: CDR1 MGHDK, CDR2 SYGVNS. The CDR3 loop reads CASSDSTDTQYF. CDR3 nucleotide sequence: TGTGCCAGCAGTGACAGCACGGATACGCAGTATTTT.

V usage is TRBV29-1 and J usage is TRBJ2-2; TRBD2 matches at 10 bases. The CDR3 totals 15 residues. J lost 1 base, V lost 6 bases, and 5 bases had no gene match. Germline V CDR1 and CDR2: SQVTM, ANQGSEA. CDR3: CSVAASGGNTGELFF. CDR3 nucleotide sequence: TGCAGCGTCGCCGCTAGCGGGGGGAACACCGGGGAGCTGTTTTTT.

This chain joins TRBV6-4 and TRBJ2-3; D ambiguous. The V gene's germline CDR1 is MRHNA and CDR2 SNTAGT. The CDR3 length is 14 residues. Trimming removed 5 bases from V and 4 bases from J, with 13 bases in between. CDR3 in amino acids: CASSRAPDADTQYF. The CDR3 DNA reads TGTGCCAGCAGTCGTGCTCCTGACGCAGATACGCAGTATTTT.

The J gene is TRBJ2-1, the V gene TRBV10-3; D might be TRBD2 (6 bases). The CDR3 extends over 14 amino acids. Germline-derived CDR1 and CDR2 are ENHRY and SYGVKD. Trimming took 7 bases from V and 7 from J, leaving 17 bases between them. CDR3: CAIKTGNRGNEQFF. CDR3 nucleotide sequence: TGTGCCATCAAAACAGGAAACCGGGGGAATGAGCAGTTCTTC.

The V and J genes are TRBV27 and TRBJ1-1, with 10 positions matching TRBD1. This CDR3 is 13 amino acids long. Unmatched junction bases numbered 5, after V lost 10 bases and J lost 3 bases. CDR1 MNHEY and CDR2 SMNVEV come from the germline V gene (reference sequence). Here the CDR3 reads CATRTGGYTEAFF. The CDR3 DNA reads as TGTGCCACGAGGACAGGGGGGTACACTGAAGCTTTCTTT.

The chain carries TRBV9 and TRBJ2-1; 7 positions agree with TRBD1. Trimming removed 7 bases from V and 9 bases from J; junction bases left unmatched: 22. In germline, CDR1 is SGDLS, CDR2 YYNGEE. CDR3 length equals 17 residues. CDR3 sequence: CASGIPDRAQSSVEQFF. The CDR3 nucleotides read TGTGCCAGCGGCATCCCTGACAGGGCCCAAAGTTCGGTTGAGCAGTTCTTC.

This clone has a single count. The rearrangement joins TRBV29-1 to TRBJ2-3; D remains ambiguous. Germline-derived CDR1 and CDR2 are SQVTM and ANQGSEA. The CDR3 totals 13 residues. V lost 4 bases and J lost 4, with 12 bases in between. CDR3 nucleotide sequence: TGCAGCGTTGTCGCGGTCTCACCAGATACGCAGTATTTT. It codes for CSVVAVSPDTQYF.

The chain couples TRBV27 to TRBJ2-3, with 7 bases lining up with TRBD2. From germline, CDR1 is MNHEY and CDR2 SMNVEV (reference sequence). The CDR3 contains 16 residues. After removal of 5 bases from V and 2 bases from J, the junction contained 10 bases not matched to a gene. CDR3 residues: CASSPVLAETTDTQYF. In nucleotides, the CDR3 is TGTGCCAGCAGTCCAGTTCTAGCGGAGACCACAGATACGCAGTATTTT.

This clone was detected a few times. The genes are TRBV5-1 and TRBJ2-3; TRBD2 might be the D (8 bases). CDR1 is SGHRS, CDR2 YFSETQ, per germline. Trimming took off 4 bases at V and 6 bases at J, with 21 bases between the two ends. The CDR3 contains 16 residues. CDR3 amino acids: CASSPTGTSASDTQYF. CDR3 nucleotides: TGCGCCAGCAGCCCGACAGGGACTAGTGCATCCGATACGCAGTATTTT.

CDR3: CASSLGGAYNEQFF. The CDR3 nucleotides are TGTGCCAGCAGTTTAGGGGGCGCATACAATGAGCAGTTCTTC. The chain is built from TRBV27 and TRBJ2-1, with a tentative D call TRBD1 (6 bases). V gave up 2 bases and J gave up 4 bases, with 9 bases separating them. Per germline, CDR1 MNHEY and CDR2 SMNVEV (reference sequence). CDR3 length: 14 amino acids.

The chain employs TRBV9 and TRBJ2-1, with 7 bases matching TRBD1. J lost 6 bases, V lost 0 bases, and 6 bases had no gene match. Per germline, CDR1 SGDLS and CDR2 YYNGEE. The CDR3 runs 15 residues. CDR3 amino acids: CASSVGQGIGNEQFF. In nucleotides, the CDR3 is TGTGCCAGCAGCGTAGGACAGGGAATAGGCAATGAGCAGTTCTTC.

The rearrangement uses TRBV5-4 and TRBJ2-7; D possibly corresponds to TRBD2 (6 bases). The CDR3 has 14 amino acids. Trimming removed 0 bases at V and 6 bases at J, with 13 bases between. The germline CDR1 and CDR2 sequences are SGHNT and YYREEE (reference sequence). CDR3 loop: CASSLAGGVGEQYF. The CDR3 nucleotides are TGTGCCAGCAGCTTGGCCGGGGGAGTGGGCGAGCAGTACTTC.

Note on this clone: Different DNA sequences within this sample yield the same CDR3. The chain joins TRBV27 to TRBJ2-2; no definite D call. From germline, CDR1 is MNHEY and CDR2 SMNVEV (reference sequence). Trimming pared 4 bases from V and 7 bases from J, leaving 7 bases between. This CDR3 is built from 12 residues. CDR3 loop: CASSYLGGELFF. CDR3 nucleotides: TGTGCCAGCAGTTATTTGGGCGGGGAGCTGTTTTTT.

The chain recombines TRBV9 with TRBJ2-5, with D perhaps TRBD1 (6 bases). The germline V gene has CDR1 SGDLS and CDR2 YYNGEE. The CDR3 consists of 13 residues. V was pared by 4 bases and J by 5 bases, with 12 bases between. The CDR3 is CASSITGIETQYF. DNA for the CDR3: TGTGCCAGCAGCATCACAGGGATCGAGACCCAGTACTTC.

This sequence joins TRBV4-1 and TRBJ1-2; 11 positions agree with TRBD1. V dropped 6 bases and J dropped 3; count of bases not matched to a gene: 9. Germline CDR1 and CDR2: MGHRA and YSYEKL. This CDR3 is 16 amino acids long. The chain's CDR3 is CASSPRTGGWDYGYTF. DNA for the CDR3: TGCGCCAGCAGTCCGCGGACAGGGGGCTGGGACTATGGCTACACCTTC.

This rearrangement joins TRBV5-5 to TRBJ2-1; TRBD2 is a possible D gene (5 bases). V was pared by 3 bases and J by 5 bases, with 15 bases between. Germline V gene data show CDR1 as SGHKS and CDR2 as YYEKEE (reference sequence). This CDR3 region has 15 residues. DNA of the CDR3: TGTGCCAGCAGCTACCGGCCGGGATTAAACAATGAGCAGTTCTTC. Translated: CASSYRPGLNNEQFF.

In regard to this clone: Additional DNA sequences in this sample encode the identical CDR3. The chain is built from TRBV7-8 and TRBJ2-1; D gene unclear. This CDR3 comprises 12 residues. Germline assignment: CDR1 SGHVS and CDR2 FQNEAQ. Deletions cut 1 base from V and 6 bases from J, with 4 bases between. For the CDR3, the DNA is TGTGCCAGCAGCTTAGGAAGCAATGAGCAGTTCTTC. Residues: CASSLGSNEQFF.

This rearrangement joins TRBV27 to TRBJ2-3; 10 bases are shared with TRBD2. The ends lost 7 bases at V and 6 bases at J; junction bases unmatched: 13. The CDR3 runs 16 residues. Germline lookup yields CDR1 MNHEY and CDR2 SMNVEV (reference sequence). CDR3 DNA sequence: TGTGCCAGCAACATAGCCCTAGCGGGAGAGCTCGATACGCAGTATTTT. This encodes CASNIALAGELDTQYF.

The chain employs TRBV4-1 and TRBJ2-7; D gene ambiguous. The CDR3 consists of 16 residues. The V and J ends lost 1 base and 0 bases respectively, with 13 bases between them. CDR1 MGHRA and CDR2 YSYEKL come from the germline V gene. The CDR3 protein is CASSQVRQSSSYEQYF. CDR3 sequence (DNA): TGCGCCAGCAGCCAAGTACGGCAATCGAGCTCCTACGAGCAGTACTTC.

This clone was seen just once. Other nucleotide sequences in the sample specify the same CDR3. The chain employs TRBV29-1 and TRBJ2-7, with a tentative D call TRBD1 (6 bases). CDR1 SQVTM and CDR2 ANQGSEA come from the germline V gene. V lost 6 bases to trimming and J lost 1 base, with 16 bases between them. The CDR3 extends over 14 amino acids. The CDR3 sequence is CSVEGQGESYEQYF. Written as DNA, the CDR3 is TGCAGCGTAGAGGGACAAGGAGAATCCTACGAGCAGTACTTC.

This rearrangement joins TRBV7-9 to TRBJ2-7; 8 positions match TRBD2. V was pared by 4 bases and J by 3 bases, with 11 bases of the junction left unmatched. The CDR3 has 16 amino acids. Germline CDR1 and CDR2: SEHNR and FQNEAQ (reference sequence). The CDR3 region is CASSSLIAGPDYEQYF. The DNA of the CDR3 is TGTGCCAGCAGCTCGCTAATAGCGGGACCTGACTACGAGCAGTACTTC.

The chain has TRBV15 and TRBJ2-7; the D gene is possibly TRBD1 (6 bases). Per germline, CDR1 LNHNV and CDR2 YYDKDF (reference sequence). The CDR3 spans 12 residues. Trimming pared 7 bases from V and 3 bases from J, leaving 10 bases between. CDR3 region: CATNRDNYEQYF. In DNA form, the CDR3 reads TGTGCCACCAACCGGGACAACTACGAGCAGTACTTC. The variable domain in full, with the rest retrieved from reference TRBV15 and TRBJ2-7, is DAMVIQNPRYQVTQFGKPVTLSCSQTLNHNVMYWYQQKSSQAPKLLFHYYDKDFNNEADTPDNFQSRRPNTSFCFLDIRSPGLGDTAMYLCATNRDNYEQYFGPGTRLTVT.

This clone appeared a single time. The chain uses TRBV7-9 and TRBJ2-3; D is perhaps TRBD1 (7 bases). V lost 5 bases and J lost 2, with 14 bases in between. Germline CDR1 is SEHNR and CDR2 is FQNEAQ (reference sequence). The CDR3 consists of 15 residues. This CDR3 reads CASSGGGRYTDTQYF. CDR3 bases: TGTGCCAGCAGCGGAGGGGGCAGGTACACAGATACGCAGTATTTT.

The V call is TRBV7-9, the J call TRBJ2-7; tentatively, D is TRBD1 or TRBD2 (5 bases each). This CDR3 comprises 15 residues. Between the trimmed V and J ends, which lost 3 bases and 0 bases, there was a span of 12 bases. Germline CDR1 and CDR2: SEHNR and FQNEAQ (reference sequence). CDR3 protein: CASSFGGRNSYEQYF. In DNA form, the CDR3 reads TGTGCCAGCAGCTTTGGGGGTAGGAACTCCTACGAGCAGTACTTC.

As for this clone: A single base is all that separates this from a far larger clone, so a read error is likely. Within the sample, other DNA sequences also encode this same CDR3. The V call is TRBV27, the J call TRBJ2-7, with D perhaps TRBD1 (5 bases). V lost 2 bases, J lost 5 bases, and 7 bases lay in between. CDR3 length: 12 residues. Looked up from germline, CDR1 is MNHEY and CDR2 is SMNVEV (reference sequence). The CDR3 loop is CASSLLGDEQYF. DNA of the CDR3: TGTGCCAGCAGTTTACTAGGGGACGAGCAGTACTTC.

V gene TRBV25-1 combines with J gene TRBJ2-7; D might be TRBD2 (5 bases). The V and J ends lost 0 bases and 3 bases respectively, with 12 bases between them. Germline V gene sequence: CDR1 MGHDK, CDR2 SYGVNS. This CDR3 contains 15 residues. The chain's CDR3 is CASSEYGRGYYEQYF. Here the CDR3 DNA reads TGTGCCAGCAGTGAATATGGTCGCGGGTACTACGAGCAGTACTTC.

V is TRBV6-5 and J is TRBJ2-2; D is unresolved. V lost 6 bases and J lost 6, with 14 bases in between. The germline V gene encodes CDR1 MNHEY and CDR2 SVGAGI. This CDR3 region has 14 residues. The CDR3 coding sequence is TGTGCCAGCAGCATACAAGACATGGCCGGGGAGCTGTTTTTT. It translates to CASSIQDMAGELFF.

The genes are TRBV7-9 and TRBJ2-1; D is possibly TRBD1 or TRBD2 (6 bases each). V dropped 5 bases and J dropped 0 bases, with 17 bases sitting between them. Germline lookup yields CDR1 SEHNR and CDR2 FQNEAQ (reference sequence). The CDR3 spans 17 residues. The CDR3 DNA is TGTGCCAGCAGCCTTGAGGGGGGCTATACCTCCTACAATGAGCAGTTCTTC. Its protein is CASSLEGGYTSYNEQFF.

V usage is TRBV19 and J usage is TRBJ2-7; 7 bases line up with TRBD1. V lost 10 bases to trimming and J lost 7 bases; unmatched junction nucleotides: 7. The CDR3 is made up of 11 amino acids. CDR1 LNHDA and CDR2 SQIVND come from the germline V gene (reference sequence). The chain's CDR3 is CATGTALEQYF. CDR3 sequence (DNA): TGTGCCACCGGGACAGCTCTAGAGCAGTACTTC.

The rearrangement uses TRBV28 and TRBJ2-7; 11 bases agree with TRBD2. The CDR3 consists of 17 residues. After removal of 1 base from V and 5 bases from J, the junction contained 10 bases not matched to a gene. The germline gives CDR1 MDHEN, CDR2 SYDVKM. The CDR3 loop reads CASSLFSSTSGIHEQYF. The CDR3 DNA reads TGTGCCAGCAGTTTATTCTCCTCGACTAGCGGGATTCACGAGCAGTACTTC.

The chain joins TRBV7-8 to TRBJ2-7, with 14 nucleotides matching TRBD2. The CDR3 runs to 16 residues. Germline V gene sequence: CDR1 SGHVS, CDR2 FQNEAQ. J gave up 1 base and V 10 bases, and 9 bases lay outside the gene matches. CDR3 loop: CAIGLAGGGGSYEQYF. The CDR3 coding sequence is TGTGCCATAGGACTAGCGGGAGGAGGGGGTTCCTACGAGCAGTACTTC.